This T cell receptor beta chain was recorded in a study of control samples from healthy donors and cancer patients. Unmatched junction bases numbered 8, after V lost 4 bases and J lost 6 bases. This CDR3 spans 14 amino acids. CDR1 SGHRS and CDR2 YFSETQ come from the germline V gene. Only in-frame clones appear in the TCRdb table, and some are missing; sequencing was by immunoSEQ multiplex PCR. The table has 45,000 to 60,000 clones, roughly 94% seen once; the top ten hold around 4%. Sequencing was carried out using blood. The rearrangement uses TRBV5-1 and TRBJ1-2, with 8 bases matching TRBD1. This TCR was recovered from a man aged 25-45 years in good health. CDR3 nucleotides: TGCGCCAGCAGCAGGAACCCAGGGGGCGATGGCTACACCTTC. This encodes CASSRNPGGDGYTF.